The 28 T cell receptor beta chains in this list originate from one sample, sequenced in a study of Japanese encephalitis immunity and Zika vaccine responses. For more than five days, PBMCs labeled with CFSE were cultured with peptide pools at approximately 0.95 ug/mL each. Live CD56-CD19-CD16-CD3+CD4+ cells with low CFSE were sorted unfixed as proliferating CD4 T cells. From the 5' RACE reads, TCRdb called clonotypes with MiXCR, one entry per CDR3 protein. The table has some 210 distinct CDR3 sequences, 11% seen once; the top ten hold under 35%. The starting material was antigen-activated CD4+ T cells from blood, cultured, obtained during a Zika inactivated vaccine study. The receptors stem from an adult woman who received an inactivated Zika virus vaccine.

Notes on this clonotype: A much more abundant neighbour one base away suggests this may be a read error. J is TRBJ2-7 and V is TRBV18, with D tentatively TRBD1 (6 bases). This CDR3 spans 13 amino acids. Germline CDR1 and CDR2: KGHSH and LQKENI. The CDR3 region is CVSSPQGYDEQYF. DNA of the CDR3: TGTGTCAGCTCACCACAGGGATACGACGAGCAGTACTTC.

This clonotype is classed as large (0.1 to 1%). The rearrangement links TRBV5-1 to TRBJ2-7; 9 bases agree with TRBD2. J gave up 5 bases and V 1 base, and 7 bases lay outside the gene matches. CDR1 and CDR2 from the germline V gene are SGHRS and YFSETQ. The CDR3 is 15 amino acids. Here the CDR3 reads CASSLLAGDLNEQYF. As DNA, the CDR3 is TGCGCCAGCAGCTTGTTAGCGGGAGACCTAAACGAGCAGTACTTC.

V gene TRBV4-3 combines with J gene TRBJ1-2; D uncertain. Germline assignment: CDR1 LGHNA and CDR2 YSLEER. This CDR3 region has 14 residues. V lost 0 bases, J lost 4 bases, and 9 bases lay in between. The CDR3 DNA is TGCGCCAGCAGCCAAGAGGACGGGCTCTATGGCTACACCTTC. Its translation: CASSQEDGLYGYTF.

In its sample, this clonotype ranks as large. V is TRBV2 and J is TRBJ2-1, with 9 bases identical to TRBD2. Germline loops: CDR1 SNHLY, CDR2 FYNNEI. The trim removed 7 bases at V and 6 bases at J, leaving 10 bases unmatched. CDR3 size: 15 residues. CDR3 region: CASTLEGTSTNEQFF. The CDR3 DNA reads TGTGCCAGCACCCTAGAGGGGACTAGCACCAATGAGCAGTTCTTC.

Note on this clonotype: It may be a read error: a sequence one base away is much more abundant. This rearrangement joins TRBV21-1 to TRBJ2-7. TRBV21-1 is reported as a pseudogene. The CDR3 sequence is 14 residues long. The CDR3 nucleotides read TGTGCCAACAGACTGCCGGAGAGCTCCTACGAGCAGTACTTC. Its translation: CANRLPESSYEQYF.

Within the sample, this clonotype is large. The chain carries TRBV4-3 and TRBJ1-6; no firm D call. Germline V gene data show CDR1 as LGHNA and CDR2 as YSLEER. The CDR3 has 17 residues. V was cut by 0 bases and J by 0 bases, with 9 bases left in between. The CDR3: CASSQDLGSSYNSPLHF. In DNA, the CDR3 is TGCGCCAGCAGCCAAGATTTGGGTAGCTCCTATAATTCACCCCTCCACTTT.

This clonotype qualifies as large. V and J are TRBV29-1 and TRBJ2-5; 7 nucleotides align to TRBD2. Trimming removed 7 bases from V and 8 bases from J; junction bases left unmatched: 19. CDR3 length: 15 residues. CDR1 and CDR2 from the germline V gene are SQVTM and ANQGSEA. This chain's CDR3 is CSGGSSGALSRTQYF. The CDR3 region has the DNA TGCAGCGGAGGATCGAGCGGGGCACTTTCGCGTACCCAGTACTTC.

This clonotype occurred a few times. CDR3 in amino acids: CASRPAGGPYGYTF. The CDR3 DNA follows: TGTGCCAGCCGACCGGCCGGGGGGCCCTATGGCTACACCTTC. The chain uses TRBV7-8 and TRBJ1-2, with D perhaps matching TRBD1 (6 bases). The CDR3 has 14 amino acids. Germline V gene data show CDR1 as SGHVS and CDR2 as FQNEAQ. V shed 8 bases and J shed 4 bases, with 17 bases lying between them.

The chain combines TRBV7-2 with TRBJ2-5; D remains ambiguous. Trimming took 3 bases from V and 2 from J, leaving 7 bases between them. The germline CDR1 and CDR2 sequences are SGHTA and FQGNSA. This CDR3 spans 13 amino acids. CDR3: CASSLVAQETQYF. The CDR3, as DNA: TGTGCCAGCAGCTTGGTCGCTCAAGAGACCCAGTACTTC.

This clonotype is deemed large. V and J are TRBV29-1 and TRBJ1-1; 10 positions agree with TRBD1. Looked up from germline, CDR1 is SQVTM and CDR2 is ANQGSEA. The CDR3 runs 14 residues. V dropped 6 bases and J dropped 4; count of bases not matched to a gene: 8. The CDR3 sequence: CSVSSWDRGTEAFF. DNA of the CDR3: TGCAGCGTCTCCAGTTGGGACAGGGGCACTGAAGCTTTCTTT. The full variable domain, rest sourced from reference TRBV29-1 and TRBJ1-1, is SAVISQKPSRDICQRGTSLTIQCQVDSQVTMMFWYRQQPGQSLTLIATANQGSEATYESGFVIDKFPISRPNLTFSTLTVSNMSPEDSSIYLCSVSSWDRGTEAFFGQGTRLTVV.

The chain employs TRBV6-2 or TRBV6-3 and TRBJ1-2; D not certain. The V gene lost 5 bases and the J gene lost 0 bases, with 4 bases spanning the gap. The CDR3 is made up of 12 amino acids. From germline, CDR1 is MNHEY and CDR2 SVGEGT. The chain's CDR3 is CASSPPNYGYTF. The CDR3 nucleotides are TGTGCCAGCAGTCCGCCTAACTATGGCTACACCTTC.

This clonotype showed up just a few times. The rearrangement joins TRBV10-2 to TRBJ2-3; D perhaps matches TRBD2 (6 bases). Trimming removed 7 bases from V and 3 bases from J, with 14 bases in between. Germline V gene sequence: CDR1 WSHSY, CDR2 SAAADI. The CDR3 loop spans 14 amino acids. CDR3 in DNA: TGCGCCAGCAAGGAAGCGGGTCCTACAGATACGCAGTATTTT. Translation: CASKEAGPTDTQYF.

In its sample, this clonotype is hyperexpanded. This chain joins TRBV28 and TRBJ2-3, with a tentative D call TRBD2 (6 bases). The V gene's germline CDR1 is MDHEN and CDR2 SYDVKM. The CDR3 consists of 16 residues. The V and J ends lost 5 bases and 3 bases respectively, with 18 bases between them. The CDR3 DNA reads as TGTGCCAGCAGTGACCTCCCGGGTCGGGGGACAGATACGCAGTATTTT. Its translation is CASSDLPGRGTDTQYF. Looking up the rest from reference TRBV28 and TRBJ2-3 gives the full variable domain: DVKVTQSSRYLVKRTGEKVFLECVQDMDHENMFWYRQDPGLGLRLIYFSYDVKMKEKGDIPEGYSVSREKKERFSLILESASTNQTSMYLCASSDLPGRGTDTQYFGPGTRLTVL.

This clonotype qualifies as large (0.1 to 1%). The genes are TRBV13 and TRBJ1-2; 10 bases line up with TRBD1. The junction had 7 bases not matched to a gene; V was cut back by 5 bases and J by 4 bases. Germline lookup yields CDR1 PRHDT and CDR2 FYEKMQ (reference sequence). This CDR3 has 15 residues. CDR3 bases: TGTGCCAGCAGCCTCCGGGACAGGGGTCCCTATGGCTACACCTTC. Protein: CASSLRDRGPYGYTF. Using reference TRBV13 and TRBJ1-2 for the parts outside the CDR3, the full variable domain is AAGVIQSPRHLIKEKRETATLKCYPIPRHDTVYWYQQGPGQDPQFLISFYEKMQSDKGSIPDRFSAQQFSDYHSELNMSSLELGDSALYFCASSLRDRGPYGYTFGSGTRLTVV.

This clonotype is deemed large. V gene TRBV6-1 combines with J gene TRBJ2-5; a possible D gene is TRBD2 (5 bases). Looked up from germline, CDR1 is MNHNS and CDR2 is SASEGT. This CDR3 comprises 15 residues. Trimming shortened V by 7 bases and J by 4 bases, and 19 bases separated the two germline ends. DNA for the CDR3: TGTGCCAGCATAAGATCGGGAATTTCTCGAGAGACCCAGTACTTC. It codes for CASIRSGISRETQYF.

This clonotype is classed as large. V is TRBV5-1 and J is TRBJ1-1; no clear D gene. Between the trimmed V and J ends, which lost 5 bases and 3 bases, there was a span of 11 bases. CDR3 size: 13 residues. Germline loops: CDR1 SGHRS, CDR2 YFSETQ. The CDR3 loop is CASRQRTDTEAFF. As DNA, the CDR3 is TGCGCCAGCAGACAACGGACTGACACTGAAGCTTTCTTT.

This clonotype qualifies as hyperexpanded. The chain recombines TRBV4-3 with TRBJ1-2; 10 bases are shared with TRBD1. The CDR3 extends over 16 amino acids. The J segment lost 10 bases and the V segment lost 4 bases, leaving 15 bases of the junction unmatched. CDR1 is LGHNA, CDR2 YSLEER, per germline. CDR3 amino acids: CASSLSPGQGTSDYTF. The CDR3 nucleotides read TGCGCCAGCAGCCTTAGTCCGGGACAGGGGACCTCGGACTACACCTTC.

This clonotype is deemed large. The chain joins TRBV4-3 to TRBJ1-1, with D possibly being TRBD1 (5 bases). Trimming removed 1 base at V and 2 bases at J, with 11 bases between. The CDR3 contains 15 residues. CDR1 is LGHNA, CDR2 YSLEER, per germline. CDR3 DNA sequence: TGCGCCAGCAGCCAAGTAGTGACAGAAAACACTGAAGCTTTCTTT. This codes for CASSQVVTENTEAFF.

This chain connects TRBV10-2 to TRBJ2-3; the D is unclear. The CDR3 is 14 residues long. The V and J ends lost 7 bases and 3 bases respectively, with 14 bases between them. Per germline, CDR1 WSHSY and CDR2 SAAADI. The CDR3 bases are TGCGCCAGCAAGGAAGTGGGTCCTACAGATACGCAGTATTTT. The encoded protein is CASKEVGPTDTQYF.

V is TRBV6-5 and J is TRBJ2-5; 7 positions match TRBD1. Trimming removed 7 bases from V and 3 bases from J; junction bases left unmatched: 5. CDR1 and CDR2 from the germline V gene are MNHEY and SVGAGI. This CDR3 is 13 amino acids long. CDR3 sequence reads: CASTGQWEETQYF. CDR3 in DNA: TGTGCCAGCACGGGACAGTGGGAAGAGACCCAGTACTTC.

This clonotype was seen more than once but under ten times. The junction differs from germline at one of its ends, possibly a read error. The rearrangement uses TRBV7-8 and TRBJ1-2; TRBD1 might be the D (6 bases). This CDR3 has 14 residues. CDR1 is SGHVS, CDR2 FQNEAQ, per germline. The CDR3 bases are TGTCCCAGCCGACCGGCCGGGGGGCCCTATGGCTACACCTTC. It yields the protein CPSRPAGGPYGYTF.

By sample share, this clonotype is hyperexpanded. The V and J genes are TRBV10-1 and TRBJ2-7; D is ambiguous. Trimming left V 5 bases short and J 1 base short, with 15 bases between. Germline V CDR1 and CDR2: WNHNN, SYGVQD (reference sequence). This CDR3 is 15 amino acids long. The CDR3 reads CASSLSRDGSYEQYF. CDR3 nucleotides: TGCGCCAGCAGTTTAAGTAGAGACGGATCCTACGAGCAGTACTTC.

This clonotype is large by share. The genes are TRBV4-3 and TRBJ1-1; D is unclear. Per the germline V gene, CDR1 is LGHNA and CDR2 is YSLEER. The CDR3 loop spans 14 amino acids. Trimming took 4 bases from V and 1 from J, leaving 10 bases between them. DNA for the CDR3: TGCGCCAGCAGCCTAGGACTGGAGAACACTGAAGCTTTCTTT. It translates to CASSLGLENTEAFF.

Relative to its sample, this clonotype is large (0.1 to 1%). The chain uses TRBV6-2 or TRBV6-3 and TRBJ1-5, with 8 bases lining up with TRBD1. J was trimmed by 7 bases and V by 7 bases; bases with no gene match: 9. The CDR3 has 14 amino acids. Germline V gene data show CDR1 as MNHEY and CDR2 as SVGEGT. CDR3 loop: CASTNRGSRQPQHF. CDR3 nucleotide sequence: TGTGCCAGCACCAACAGGGGGTCGCGGCAGCCCCAGCATTTT.

By sample fraction, this clonotype is medium-sized (0.01 to 0.1%). The V and J genes are TRBV12-3 or TRBV12-4 and TRBJ2-7, with D possibly matching TRBD2 (7 bases). The V gene lost 3 bases and the J gene lost 4 bases, with 16 bases spanning the gap. The CDR3 runs to 15 residues. CDR3 sequence: CASSFRGRAHYEQYF. In nucleotides, the CDR3 is TGTGCCAGCAGTTTTAGGGGGAGGGCTCATTACGAGCAGTACTTC.

This clonotype is labeled large. The rearrangement uses TRBV20-1 and TRBJ1-1; D gene ambiguous. Germline V lookup: CDR1 DFQATT, CDR2 SNEGSKA (reference sequence). The length of the CDR3 is 11 residues. Deletions cut 6 bases from V and 5 bases from J, with 10 bases between. CDR3 DNA: TGCAGTGCCCTTCGCGAAACTGAAGCTTTCTTT. Translation: CSALRETEAFF.

This clonotype is large within its sample. The chain links TRBV4-3 to TRBJ2-2; 8 bases line up with TRBD2. This CDR3 is 16 amino acids long. Germline V gene sequence: CDR1 LGHNA, CDR2 YSLEER. Trimming removed 4 bases from V and 0 bases from J; junction bases left unmatched: 4. CDR3 DNA sequence: TGCGCCAGCAGCCTTCTTAGCGGGGCGAACACCGGGGAGCTGTTTTTT. Amino acids: CASSLLSGANTGELFF.

The chain has TRBV20-1 and TRBJ2-5, with TRBD2 identical over 9 bases. V shed 5 bases and J 2 bases; nucleotides not matched to a gene: 6. Germline V gives CDR1 DFQATT, CDR2 SNEGSKA (reference sequence). This CDR3 is 14 amino acids long. CDR3 coding DNA: TGCAGTGCTTCTAGCGGGGAGCTACAAGAGACCCAGTACTTC. It translates to CSASSGELQETQYF.